The clone carrying this TCR beta chain came up a few times. The antigen is not known. As every portion of the isolated RNA was reverse transcribed, the sequencing read expressed TCRB transcripts. The repertoire was sequenced with immunoSEQ multiplex PCR; TCRdb's copy has only in-frame clones and lacks some. The sample carries about 900,000 clones, 17% recorded once. The data derive from a study of beta chain features in type 1 diabetes. In the study overall: Examined across all samples were 90 million to 130 million sorted cells.

The CDR3 contains 14 residues. CDR1 SQVTM and CDR2 ANQGSEA come from the germline V gene. The V end was cut by 7 bases, the J end by 0 bases, with 13 bases between. Sorting based on CD45RO/CCR7/CD25/CD127/CD95/CD27 separated CD4+ naive, central memory, regulatory and stem cell-like memory cells. Study-wide findings and caveats: Patients and controls would share equally any PCR tilt toward shorter templates.

This chain joins TRBV29-1 and TRBJ2-1, with D uncertain. Material for sequencing was naive CD4+ T cells from blood. The clonotype was recovered from a woman aged 18-29 years in good health. The CDR3 spells CSGGWRLSYNEQFF. The CDR3 nucleotides are TGCAGCGGAGGTTGGCGCCTCTCCTACAATGAGCAGTTCTTC.